This T cell receptor beta chain is from a study of CD8 T cells in ankylosing spondylitis. This CDR3 region has 16 residues. Losses at the gene ends were 0 bases for V and 4 bases for J; bases not matched to a gene: 8. Germline-derived CDR1 and CDR2 are DFQATT and SNEGSKA (reference sequence). Notes on the study in general: CD8+ disease-linked clones were present at relatively low frequencies in blood.

TCRdb independently ran MiXCR on the 5' RACE reads; one entry per CDR3 protein. This sample has about 240,000 distinct CDR3 sequences, with roughly a tenth found just once. This clonotype was seen at least ten times. The antigen is undetermined. The chain employs TRBV20-1 and TRBJ2-5; 10 positions match TRBD2. The sample consisted of blood, either unsorted or a sorted T cell fraction (not recorded which). The clonotype was recovered from a male donor with ankylosing spondylitis or in good health (not recorded which). The CDR3 reads CSARDPLAGDRETQYF. The CDR3 nucleotides are TGCAGTGCTAGAGATCCGCTAGCGGGAGATCGAGAGACCCAGTACTTC.